In its sample, the clone carrying this TCR beta chain was seen a few times. V was shortened by 0 bases and J by 5 bases, with 7 bases between the two germline ends. The CDR3 has 13 residues. Germline-derived CDR1 and CDR2 are LGHNA and YSLEER. These data are taken from a study of response to subunit inactivated influenza vaccine. TCRdb re-derived calls from the RT-PCR reads in MiXCR, one entry per CDR3 protein. The sample has about 570,000 distinct CDR3 sequences; about 11% are singletons. This sample was shared with a second study, whose subject was T cells expressing NK-cell markers. In that study: For TCR beta, cDNA was produced by 5'RACE template switching with UMIs.

The sample consisted of PBMCs from blood, taken on the day of vaccination. The chain carries TRBV4-3 and TRBJ2-5, with a possible D match to TRBD1 (5 bases). This receptor was taken from a man in his forties or fifties who received an inactivated influenza vaccine. CDR3 region: CASSQEYRETQYF. DNA of the CDR3: TGCGCCAGCAGCCAAGAATACAGGGAGACCCAGTACTTC.